This T cell receptor beta chain is drawn from a study of immune evolution from preneoplasia to lung adenocarcinoma. Study results and caveats: Later-stage lesions appeared to have more T cells, more diversity, less clonality. T cell clonality was higher in KRAS-mutant than EGFR-mutant or wild-type nodules.

The repertoire was sequenced with immunoSEQ multiplex PCR; TCRdb's copy has only in-frame clones and lacks some. This sample has some 5,000 clones, with roughly 78% found just once. As concerns this clone: Its matching antigen is unknown.

Input material: FFPE lung adenocarcinoma in situ tissue. The sequence was collected from a person between 65 and 79 years old with lung adenocarcinoma.

The CDR3 DNA reads as TGTGCCAGCAGTTTAATGGTGAACACTGAAGCTTTCTTT. As protein: CASSLMVNTEAFF. This chain connects TRBV27 to TRBJ1-1; D is uncertain. Between the trimmed V and J ends, which lost 2 bases and 0 bases, there was a span of 4 bases. The V gene's germline CDR1 is MNHEY and CDR2 SMNVEV (reference sequence). The CDR3 is made up of 13 amino acids.